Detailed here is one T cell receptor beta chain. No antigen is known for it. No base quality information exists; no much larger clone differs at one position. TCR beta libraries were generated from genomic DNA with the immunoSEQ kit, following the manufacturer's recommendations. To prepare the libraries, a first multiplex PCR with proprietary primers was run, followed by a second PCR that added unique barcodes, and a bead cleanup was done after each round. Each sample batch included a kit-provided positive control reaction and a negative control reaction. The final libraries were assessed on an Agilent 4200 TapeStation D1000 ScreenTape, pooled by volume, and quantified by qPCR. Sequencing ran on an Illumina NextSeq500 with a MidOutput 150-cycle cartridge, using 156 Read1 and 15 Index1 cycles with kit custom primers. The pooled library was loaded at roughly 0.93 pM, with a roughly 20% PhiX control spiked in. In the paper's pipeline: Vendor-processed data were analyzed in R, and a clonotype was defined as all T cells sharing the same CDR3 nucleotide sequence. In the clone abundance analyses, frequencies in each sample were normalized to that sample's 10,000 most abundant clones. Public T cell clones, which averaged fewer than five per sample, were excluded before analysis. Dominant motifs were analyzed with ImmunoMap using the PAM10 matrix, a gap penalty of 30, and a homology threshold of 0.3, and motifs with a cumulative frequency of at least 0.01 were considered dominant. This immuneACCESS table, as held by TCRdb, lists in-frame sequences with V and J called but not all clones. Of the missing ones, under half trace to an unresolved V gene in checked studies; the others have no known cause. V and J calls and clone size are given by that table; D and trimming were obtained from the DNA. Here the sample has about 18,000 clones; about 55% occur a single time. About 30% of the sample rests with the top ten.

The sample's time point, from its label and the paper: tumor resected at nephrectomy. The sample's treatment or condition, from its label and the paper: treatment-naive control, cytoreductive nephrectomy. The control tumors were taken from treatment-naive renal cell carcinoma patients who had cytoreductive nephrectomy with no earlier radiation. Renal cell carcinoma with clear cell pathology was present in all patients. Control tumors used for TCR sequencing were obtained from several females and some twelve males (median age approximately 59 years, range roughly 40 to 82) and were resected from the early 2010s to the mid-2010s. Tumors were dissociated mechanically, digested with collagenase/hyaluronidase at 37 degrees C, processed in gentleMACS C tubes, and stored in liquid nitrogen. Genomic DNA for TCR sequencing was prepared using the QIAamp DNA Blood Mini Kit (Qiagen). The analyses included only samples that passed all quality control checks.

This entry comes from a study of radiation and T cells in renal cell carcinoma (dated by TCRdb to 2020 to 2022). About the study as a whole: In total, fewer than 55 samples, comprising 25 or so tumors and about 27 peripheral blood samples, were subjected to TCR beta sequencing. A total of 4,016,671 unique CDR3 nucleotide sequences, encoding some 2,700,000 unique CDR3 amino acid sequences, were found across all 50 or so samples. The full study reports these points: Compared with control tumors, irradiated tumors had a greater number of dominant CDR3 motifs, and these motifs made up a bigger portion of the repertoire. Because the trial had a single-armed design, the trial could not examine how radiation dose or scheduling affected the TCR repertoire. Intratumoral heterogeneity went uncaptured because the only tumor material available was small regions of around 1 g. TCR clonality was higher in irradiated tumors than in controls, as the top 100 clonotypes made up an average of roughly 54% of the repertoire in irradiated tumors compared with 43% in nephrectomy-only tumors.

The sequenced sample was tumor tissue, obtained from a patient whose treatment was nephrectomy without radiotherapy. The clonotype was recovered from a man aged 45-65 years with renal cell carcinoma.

The nucleotide sequence reads TGTGCCATCAGTGGAGTTGGGGGTACTGGAAACACCATATATTTT. Its amino acids are CAISGVGGTGNTIYF. The rearrangement combines TRBV10-3 with TRBJ1-3; a tentative D match to TRBD1 spans 5 bases. From its cysteine to its phenylalanine, the CDR3 spans 15 amino acids. Left in the record is the CDR3 DNA by itself, 45 bases read in frame from the first base. V drops 4 bases and J drops 2 bases, leaving 12 bases in between. The germline V gene provides CDR1 ENHRY and CDR2 SYGVKD.